This T cell receptor beta chain was documented in a study of shared clonotypes between healthy human individuals (dated by TCRdb to 2020 to 2021). General notes on the study: A few men and a couple of women, aged 18 to 49 years, made up the cohort. Blood TCR repertoires of roughly 5 healthy adults were deeply sequenced to estimate repertoire size and the extent of clonotype sharing between individuals. For each donor, CD4 naive and CD4 memory were each given three plates, CD8 naive was given two plates, and CD8 memory was given one plate. To increase sequencing depth and limit assay-specific biases, TCR repertoire library preparation and sequencing were carried out by different laboratories using diverse techniques. Between about 0.8 and 9.5 billion PBMCs per donor were obtained by leukapheresis. Broad study findings and their caveats: Roughly 5% of naive CD4, 3% to 3.5% of naive CD8, about 2.4% of memory CD4, and 0.4% of memory CD8 clonotypes were shared across several donors. Because the study included only a small number of donors, the genetic and exposure-history diversity represented was limited. Pairwise subsampling indicated that sequencing depth was expected to affect the degree of clonotype sharing among donors. Sampling was restricted to blood, and TCR repertoires in tissues likely differ from the TCR repertoires found in blood. Larger estimated clonotype richness was generally found for naive subsets than for memory subsets. Rarefaction of sorted-subset datasets indicated incomplete sequencing despite the large sequencing depth. Higher generation probabilities were observed for clonotypes shared by all four sorted-subset donors than for non-shared clonotypes.

The donors were healthy, HIV-negative adults with no recently reported acute infections or vaccinations. Every donor was a Caucasian adult living in Nashville, Tennessee, USA. CD4+ T cells were enriched through magnetic negative selection, after which naive cells were positively selected on CD45RA and the remaining negative fraction served as the memory subset. After blood collection by leukapheresis, PBMCs were isolated using Ficoll-Histopaque density gradient centrifugation and then cryopreserved in the vapor phase of liquid nitrogen. Purity and quantity of every magnetically sorted T cell population were checked by analytical flow cytometry. From each sorted fraction, genomic DNA was isolated and quantified by UV absorbance on a Nanodrop 2000c. Per the germline V gene (reference sequence), LNHDA is the CDR1 and SQIVND is the CDR2. The junction shows trimming of 5 bases on V and 3 bases on J, and the gene matches do not reach 3 bases of it. Including the terminal cysteine and phenylalanine, the CDR3 comprises 14 residues. Just CDR3 DNA is preserved here, 42 bases in frame from base 1.

A note on this clone: It has no known antigen specificity. Base-call qualities are not available, and no considerably larger clone is one nucleotide away.

Using the deep immunoSEQ assay, TCR CDR3 regions were amplified from genomic DNA by multiplex PCR. Extracted genomic DNA from each cell subset was spread evenly across all wells of several immunoSEQ 96-well plates, with each plate serving as a replicate. Each replicate PCR for sorted subsets received around 200 ng genomic DNA, equal to tens of thousands of T cell genomes. Purified libraries were measured with a Qubit 3.0 fluorometer, size-checked on a Bioanalyzer 2100, and measured again with the KAPA Library Quantification kit. A separate single-read 150-cycle Illumina NextSeq 550 flow cell was used to sequence each immunoSEQ 96-well plate. The paper's data handling went like this. Because the immunoSEQ output included only junctional sequences and no quality scores, the filtering could not be the same as the filtering used for full-length reads. To assign V/J genes and CDR3, sequences were annotated using PyIR, a Python wrapper for IgBLAST v1.9, with IMGT germline references. Reads were filtered out if the reads had weak V/J assignments (E-value above 1e-6), no CDR3, stop codons, out-of-frame junctions, or ambiguous translated residues. V3J clonotypes were defined as sequences sharing the same inferred V gene, J gene, and CDR3 amino acid sequence. The percentage overlap between two repertoires was calculated by dividing the number of shared unique clonotypes by the size of the smaller repertoire. Three approaches were used to assess repertoire richness: RTK rarefaction, the Chao1 estimator, and Recon v2.1 estimates of unobserved clonotypes. Generation probabilities for all TCRbeta clonotypes obtained by the gDNA method from a handful of donors were computed using OLGA. TCRdb took over this immuneACCESS table, retaining in-frame rearrangements with V and J assigned. Such tables are incomplete; in checked studies, under half of the missing clones stem from an unresolved V gene, and the remainder is unexplained. The V and J calls and the clone size are those of that table, but D and trimming were determined from the DNA. Counted in this sample were more than 2,000,000 clones; 90% to 95% of them appeared once. The ten largest clones add up to around 0.15% of the sample.

The sequencing input was naive CD4+ T cells sorted from blood. The cell subset or site label, read with the paper, signifies: CD45RA+ positively selected. The chain uses TRBV19 and TRBJ2-7, with TRBD2 matching 11 junction bases. The receptor's source is a man aged 18 to 30 in good health. The CDR3 amino acid sequence is: CASSRLAGIYEQYF. The DNA is as follows: TGTGCCAGTAGTCGACTAGCGGGGATCTACGAGCAGTACTTC.